This entry lists 17 T cell receptor beta chains sequenced from one sample in a study of Ad26.COV2.S vaccination and SARS-CoV-2 variants. Treatment reported: approximately 18 received Ad26.COV2.S at low or high dose, single or two shots; 5 received placebo; per-sample allocation not given. Collection of samples fell on day 63 after the first vaccine or placebo injection. The table came from immunoSEQ multiplex PCR; TCRdb's copy has only in-frame clones and leaves some out. The sample shows about 680,000 clones, roughly 90% of them seen only once. The input for sequencing was peripheral blood, taken in a trial of Ad26.COV2.S vaccine versus placebo. These receptors were obtained from a person between 18 and 65 years old who received the Ad26.COV2.S COVID-19 vaccine or a placebo.

The chain uses TRBV27 and TRBJ2-1, with no clear D. CDR3 length equals 13 residues. Germline V gene data show CDR1 as MNHEY and CDR2 as SMNVEV (reference sequence). With 1 base removed from V and 7 bases from J, the gap between germline ends came to 8 bases. The CDR3 reads CASSLYHGNEQFF. The CDR3 DNA reads as TGTGCCAGCAGTTTATATCATGGGAATGAGCAGTTCTTC.

A single count supports this clone. This chain uses TRBV21-1 with TRBJ2-2; the table's D gene call, TRBD1, was not cross checked with the DNA. TRBV21-1 is annotated as a pseudogene. CDR3 length: 16 residues. Here the CDR3 reads CASSAQGRNSTGELFF. In DNA, the CDR3 is TGTGCCAGCAGCGCCCAGGGCCGGAATAGTACCGGGGAGCTGTTTTTT.

This clone came up once. The gene calls are TRBV6-6 and TRBJ2-7; no clear D. Germline assignment: CDR1 MNHNY and CDR2 SVGAGI (reference sequence). Deletions cut 0 bases from V and 6 bases from J, with 3 bases between. CDR3 size: 11 residues. The chain's CDR3 is CASSYSTEQYF. In DNA, the CDR3 is TGTGCCAGCAGTTACTCGACCGAGCAGTACTTC.

Only one count was recorded for this clone. V and J are TRBV10-3 and TRBJ1-1; no firm D call. The V gene lost 0 bases and the J gene lost 1 base, with 12 bases spanning the gap. The V gene's germline CDR1 is ENHRY and CDR2 SYGVKD. CDR3 length equals 16 residues. CDR3: CAISESPGISNTEAFF. The CDR3 DNA sequence: TGTGCCATCAGTGAGTCCCCGGGCATTTCGAACACTGAAGCTTTCTTT.

This chain uses TRBV5-1 with TRBJ2-1; 9 bases agree with TRBD2. The junction had 11 bases not matched to a gene; V was cut back by 3 bases and J by 4 bases. The germline gives CDR1 SGHRS, CDR2 YFSETQ. The CDR3 has 17 residues. CDR3: CASSSALSGSGYNEQFF. The DNA for the CDR3 is TGCGCCAGCAGCTCGGCCCTTAGCGGGAGCGGGTACAATGAGCAGTTCTTC.

This clone is a singleton in its sample. In DNA, the CDR3 is TGTGCCACCAGTGATTTCACAGCTAACTATGGCTACACCTTC. Its translation: CATSDFTANYGYTF. The genes are TRBV24-1 and TRBJ1-2; unclear D gene. Germline CDR1 is KGHDR and CDR2 is SFDVKD. V dropped 1 base and J dropped 0 bases, with 5 bases sitting between them. This CDR3 has 14 amino acids.

The rearrangement uses TRBV9 and TRBJ2-5; D is unclear. Trimming pared 0 bases from V and 2 bases from J, leaving 5 bases between. The CDR3 runs 13 residues. Germline CDR1 is SGDLS and CDR2 is YYNGEE. The CDR3 region is CASSVGMQETQYF. The CDR3, as DNA: TGTGCCAGCAGCGTAGGCATGCAAGAGACCCAGTACTTC.

This clone was found a few times. The J gene is TRBJ1-1, the V gene TRBV19; tentative D call: TRBD1 (5 bases). Per germline, CDR1 LNHDA and CDR2 SQIVND (reference sequence). The V end lost 4 bases, the J end lost 10 bases, and 19 bases lay between the germline ends. The CDR3 runs 14 residues. The CDR3 DNA follows: TGTGCCAGTAGTACAATTGGTACAGGTGGTCGAGCTTTCTTT. Protein product: CASSTIGTGGRAFF.

This clone was found once. The chain uses TRBV12-3 or TRBV12-4 and TRBJ2-7; D unresolved. The CDR3 totals 11 residues. Trimming shortened V by 3 bases and J by 2 bases, and 2 bases separated the two germline ends. CDR3 DNA sequence: TGTGCCAGCAGTTTTGCCTACGAGCAGTACTTC. It codes for CASSFAYEQYF.

Notes on this clone: Different DNA sequences within this sample yield the same CDR3. The V call is TRBV4-1, the J call TRBJ2-3; D gene uncertain. Per the germline V gene, CDR1 is MGHRA and CDR2 is YSYEKL. The CDR3 covers 14 residues. V was pared by 1 base and J by 1 base, with 6 bases between. CDR3 coding DNA: TGCGCCAGCAGCCAAGGGGGTGGCACAGATACGCAGTATTTT. This sequence encodes CASSQGGGTDTQYF.

V gene TRBV11-2 combines with J gene TRBJ2-5, with 7 bases that match TRBD1. This CDR3 has 14 amino acids. CDR1 is SGHAT and CDR2 is FQNNGV in the germline V gene. V was pared by 5 bases and J by 5 bases, with 8 bases of the junction left unmatched. The CDR3 loop is CASSTGQSVETQYF. The CDR3 DNA is TGTGCCAGCAGCACGGGACAGTCGGTGGAGACCCAGTACTTC.

This rearrangement joins TRBV6-5 to TRBJ2-5; 10 bases are shared with TRBD2. The CDR3 contains 15 residues. The V and J ends lost 9 bases and 5 bases, in that order; junction bases with no gene match: 12. Looked up from germline, CDR1 is MNHEY and CDR2 is SVGAGI. The CDR3 sequence is CASRSGTSVGETQYF. CDR3 in DNA: TGTGCCAGTCGATCCGGGACTAGCGTGGGCGAGACCCAGTACTTC.

The chain employs TRBV5-1 and TRBJ2-2; a possible D gene is TRBD1 (6 bases). Germline assignment: CDR1 SGHRS and CDR2 YFSETQ. This CDR3 is 14 amino acids long. V was pared by 2 bases and J by 4 bases, with 9 bases between. The chain's CDR3 is CASSFTGSTGELFF. In DNA form, the CDR3 reads TGCGCCAGCAGCTTTACAGGGAGCACCGGGGAGCTGTTTTTT.

V gene TRBV12-3 or TRBV12-4 combines with J gene TRBJ1-5, with no clear D. This CDR3 is built from 11 residues. V shed 3 bases and J shed 3 bases, with 0 bases lying between them. CDR3 sequence reads: CASSFNQPQHF. CDR3 bases: TGTGCCAGCAGTTTCAATCAGCCCCAGCATTTT.

This clone has only a few counts. This specimen includes other DNA sequences encoding the same CDR3. The chain uses TRBV18 and TRBJ2-7; TRBD1 is a possible D gene (5 bases). The CDR3 spans 13 residues. V shed 0 bases and J shed 4 bases, with 7 bases lying between them. Looked up from germline, CDR1 is KGHSH and CDR2 is LQKENI. The CDR3 nucleotides read TGTGCCAGCTCACCACCCCAGGGTTACGAGCAGTACTTC. Its translation: CASSPPQGYEQYF. The variable domain in full, completed from reference TRBV18 and TRBJ2-7, reads NAGVMQNPRHLVRRRGQEARLRCSPMKGHSHVYWYRQLPEEGLKFMVYLQKENIIDESGMPKERFSAEFPKEGPSILRIQQVVRGDSAAYFCASSPPQGYEQYFGPGTRLTVT.

The chain employs TRBV27 and TRBJ1-2; 9 bases fit TRBD1. With 5 bases clipped from V and 5 bases from J, the junction kept 9 bases outside the gene matches. CDR3 size: 15 residues. Per the germline V gene, CDR1 is MNHEY and CDR2 is SMNVEV (reference sequence). CDR3 residues: CASSETGTGLYGYTF. CDR3 in DNA: TGTGCCAGCAGTGAGACCGGGACAGGGTTGTATGGCTACACCTTC.

V and J are TRBV15 and TRBJ1-6; maybe TRBD1 (6 bases). V gave up 11 bases and J gave up 1 base, with 15 bases separating them. The CDR3 loop spans 15 amino acids. Germline V CDR1 and CDR2: LNHNV, YYDKDF (reference sequence). The CDR3 here is CASQWTASYNSPLHF. In nucleotides, the CDR3 is TGTGCCTCCCAATGGACAGCTTCCTATAATTCACCCCTCCACTTT.